The clone carrying this TCR beta chain is medium-sized (0.01 to 0.1%) in the sample. Antigen unknown. The data are from a study of vaccination and CD4 T cells after COVID-19. Study as a whole: Post-vaccine sampling followed dose two by a median about 69 days (range 14 to 241). Stimulation of cells relied on overlapping spike peptides derived from SARS-CoV-2, HCoV-NL63, HCoV-OC43 and HCoV-229E.

The Oncomine TCR Beta short-read assay sequenced DNA from cultured CD4+ T cells. TCRdb re-derived calls from the PCR reads in MiXCR, one entry per CDR3 protein. The sample has tens of thousands of distinct CDR3 sequences, approximately 32% seen once. Time point here: late sampling 161 to 241 days after vaccination in three convalescent patients. Treatment meaning: roughly ten-day PBMC culture with coronavirus spike peptide pools or control peptides (ViraFEST assay). A negative selection step was used to isolate CD4+ T cells once culture had run for 10 to 11 days. V lost 11 bases, J lost 0 bases, and 4 bases stayed unmatched. Germline lookup yields CDR1 ENHRY and CDR2 SYGVKD. The length of the CDR3 is 13 residues.

This clonotype originated in a human donor who had recovered from COVID-19. This specimen consisted of CD4+ T cells from blood, cultured in vitro, obtained about 7 months after SARS-CoV-2 vaccination. The genes are TRBV10-3 and TRBJ1-5; 7 positions match TRBD1. The CDR3 protein is CAVGTDSNQPQHF. The CDR3 DNA follows: TGTGCCGTCGGGACAGATAGCAATCAGCCCCAGCATTTT.